This T cell receptor (beta chain) stems from a study of cytomegalovirus exposure and HLA in healthy donors. V lost 0 bases, J lost 6 bases, and 9 bases lay in between. Germline lookup yields CDR1 SGHRS and CDR2 YFSETQ. This CDR3 region has 13 residues. In regard to this clone: Antigen unknown.

Study observations and caveats: Analyzed later, most CMV-associated TCR beta chains appeared HLA-restricted. Upon later analysis, TCR association rates were observed to vary by HLA locus, being highest for DRB1 and lowest for HLA-C.

Both 60 Vbeta primers and 13 Jbeta primers went into the PCR. Here immunoSEQ multiplex PCR was the method, and the copy in TCRdb shows in-frame clones only, minus some. In the table there are more than 95,000 clones, roughly 77% of which are singletons. Sequencing input: PBMCs. V and J are TRBV5-1 and TRBJ2-5; no firm D call. The clonotype comes from a woman aged 18-29 years in good health and CMV-seropositive. CDR3 nucleotides: TGCGCCAGCAGCTTGGGGCAGGTCAAGACCCAGTACTTC. It codes for CASSLGQVKTQYF.